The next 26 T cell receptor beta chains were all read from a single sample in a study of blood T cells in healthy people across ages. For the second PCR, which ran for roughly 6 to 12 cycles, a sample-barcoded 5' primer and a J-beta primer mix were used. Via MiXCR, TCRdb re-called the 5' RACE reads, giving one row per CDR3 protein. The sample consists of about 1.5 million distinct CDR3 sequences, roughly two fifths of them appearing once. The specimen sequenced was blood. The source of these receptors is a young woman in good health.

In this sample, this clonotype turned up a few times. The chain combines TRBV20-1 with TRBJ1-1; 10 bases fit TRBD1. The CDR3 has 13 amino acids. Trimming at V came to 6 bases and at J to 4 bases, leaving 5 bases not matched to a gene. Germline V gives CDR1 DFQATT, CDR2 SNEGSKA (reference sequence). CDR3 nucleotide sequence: TGCAGTGCCCGGGGACAGGGGATCACTGAAGCTTTCTTT. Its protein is CSARGQGITEAFF.

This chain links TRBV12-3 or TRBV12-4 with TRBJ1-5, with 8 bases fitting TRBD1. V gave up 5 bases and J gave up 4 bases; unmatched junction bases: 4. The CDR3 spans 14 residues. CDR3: CASSQGASNQPQHF. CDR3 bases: TGTGCCAGCAGTCAGGGGGCGAGTAATCAGCCCCAGCATTTT.

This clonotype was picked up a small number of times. As DNA, the CDR3 is TGTGCCAGCAGCCATACTAGCGGGAACAATGAGCAGTTCTTC. This encodes CASSHTSGNNEQFF. The chain joins TRBV4-2 to TRBJ2-1; TRBD2 aligns across 10 bases. CDR1 is LGHNA, CDR2 YNFKEQ, per germline. The V segment lost 3 bases and the J segment 5 bases; nucleotides outside the gene matches: 1. The CDR3 totals 14 residues.

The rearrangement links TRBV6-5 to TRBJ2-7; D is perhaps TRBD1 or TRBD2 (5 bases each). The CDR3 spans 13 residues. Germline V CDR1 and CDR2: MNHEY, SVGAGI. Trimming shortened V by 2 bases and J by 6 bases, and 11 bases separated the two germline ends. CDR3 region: CASSYGGLGEQYF. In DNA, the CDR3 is TGTGCCAGCAGTTACGGGGGTTTAGGCGAGCAGTACTTC.

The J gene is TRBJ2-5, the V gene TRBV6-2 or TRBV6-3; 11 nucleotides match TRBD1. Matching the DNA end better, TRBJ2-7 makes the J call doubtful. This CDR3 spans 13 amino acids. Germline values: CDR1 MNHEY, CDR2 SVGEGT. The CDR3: CASTQDRGLEQYF. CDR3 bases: TGTGCCAGCACCCAGGACAGGGGGCTCGAGCAGTACTTC.

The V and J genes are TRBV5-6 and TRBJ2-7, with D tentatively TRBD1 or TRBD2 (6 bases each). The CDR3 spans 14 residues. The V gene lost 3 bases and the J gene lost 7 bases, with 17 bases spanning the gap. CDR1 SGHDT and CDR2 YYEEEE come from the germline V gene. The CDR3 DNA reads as TGTGCCAGCAGCTACTTAGGGGGGAACAATGAGCAGTACTTC. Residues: CASSYLGGNNEQYF. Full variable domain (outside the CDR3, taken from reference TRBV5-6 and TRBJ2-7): DAGVTQSPTHLIKTRGQQVTLRCSPKSGHDTVSWYQQALGQGPQFIFQYYEEEERQRGNFPDRFSGHQFPNYSSELNVNALLLGDSALYLCASSYLGGNNEQYFGPGTRLTVT.

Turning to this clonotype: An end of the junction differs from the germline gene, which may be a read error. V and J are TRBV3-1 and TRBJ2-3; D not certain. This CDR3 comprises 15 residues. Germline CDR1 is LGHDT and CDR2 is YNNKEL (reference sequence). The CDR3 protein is CASSLLGAGTDAQYF. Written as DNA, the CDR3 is TGTGCCAGCAGCCTCCTAGGAGCAGGCACAGATGCGCAGTATTTT.

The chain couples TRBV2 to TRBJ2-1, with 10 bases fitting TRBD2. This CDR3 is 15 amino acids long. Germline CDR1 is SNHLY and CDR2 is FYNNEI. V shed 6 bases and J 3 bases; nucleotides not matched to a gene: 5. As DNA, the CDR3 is TGTGCCAGCAGCACTAGCGGGACCTTCTACAATGAGCAGTTCTTC. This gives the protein CASSTSGTFYNEQFF. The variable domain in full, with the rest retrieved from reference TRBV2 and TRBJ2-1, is EPEVTQTPSHQVTQMGQEVILRCVPISNHLYFYWYRQILGQKVEFLVSFYNNEISEKSEIFDDQFSVERPDGSNFTLKIRSTKLEDSAMYFCASSTSGTFYNEQFFGPGTRLTVL.

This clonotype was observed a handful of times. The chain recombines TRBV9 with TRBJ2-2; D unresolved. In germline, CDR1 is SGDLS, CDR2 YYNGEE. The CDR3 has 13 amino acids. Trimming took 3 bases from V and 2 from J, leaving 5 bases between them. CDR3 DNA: TGTGCCAGCAGCGCCCACAACACCGGGGAGCTGTTTTTT. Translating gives CASSAHNTGELFF.

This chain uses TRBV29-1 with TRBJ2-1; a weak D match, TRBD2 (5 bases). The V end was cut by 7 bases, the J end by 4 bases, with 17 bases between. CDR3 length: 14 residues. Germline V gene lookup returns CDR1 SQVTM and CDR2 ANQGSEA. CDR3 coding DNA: TGCAGCGCCCCGAGGGCCAACCGGTACAATGAGCAGTTCTTC. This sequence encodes CSAPRANRYNEQFF.

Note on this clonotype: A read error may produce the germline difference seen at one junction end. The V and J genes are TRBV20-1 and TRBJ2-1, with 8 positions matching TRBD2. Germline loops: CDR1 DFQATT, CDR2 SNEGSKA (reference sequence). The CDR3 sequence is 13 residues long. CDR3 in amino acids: CRATGTRNNEQFF. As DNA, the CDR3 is TGCAGGGCTACCGGGACTAGGAACAATGAGCAGTTCTTC.

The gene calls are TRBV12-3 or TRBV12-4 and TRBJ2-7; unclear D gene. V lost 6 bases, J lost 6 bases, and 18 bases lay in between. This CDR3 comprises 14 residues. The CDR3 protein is CASSPSNTLTEQYF. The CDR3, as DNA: TGTGCCAGCAGCCCGAGCAACACCCTCACCGAGCAGTACTTC.

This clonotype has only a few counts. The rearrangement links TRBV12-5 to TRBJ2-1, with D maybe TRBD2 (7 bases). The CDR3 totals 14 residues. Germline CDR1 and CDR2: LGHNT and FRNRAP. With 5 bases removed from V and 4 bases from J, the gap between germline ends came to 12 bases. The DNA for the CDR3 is TGTGCTAGTGGTATAGGGGGGGGGTACAATGAGCAGTTCTTC. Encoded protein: CASGIGGGYNEQFF. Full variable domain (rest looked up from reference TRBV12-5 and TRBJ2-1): DARVTQTPRHKVTEMGQEVTMRCQPILGHNTVFWYRQTMMQGLELLAYFRNRAPLDDSGMPKDRFSAEMPDATLATLKIQPSEPRDSAVYFCASGIGGGYNEQFFGPGTRLTVL.

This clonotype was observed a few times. DNA of the CDR3: TGTGCCAGCAGCCCCCCGGGGCTAATTGGAAATGAGCAGTTCTTC. Translating gives CASSPPGLIGNEQFF. This chain joins TRBV14 and TRBJ2-1; TRBD1 or TRBD2 may be the D gene (5 bases each). Germline V gene sequence: CDR1 SGHDN, CDR2 FVKESK. CDR3 length: 15 amino acids. V shed 4 bases and J shed 7 bases, with 17 bases lying between them.

The CDR3 loop reads CASSPDIHTDTQYF. The CDR3 DNA reads as TGTGCCAGCAGCCCGGACATCCACACAGATACGCAGTATTTT. V usage is TRBV6-1 and J usage is TRBJ2-3; possible D gene TRBD1, 5 bases. The germline V gene encodes CDR1 MNHNS and CDR2 SASEGT. V lost 6 bases and J lost 2, with 12 bases in between. This CDR3 has 14 amino acids.

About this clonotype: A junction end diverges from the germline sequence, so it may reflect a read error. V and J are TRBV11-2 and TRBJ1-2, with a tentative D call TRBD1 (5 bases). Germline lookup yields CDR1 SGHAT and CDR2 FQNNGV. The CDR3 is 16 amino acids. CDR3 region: CASSFTSGTVNYGCTF. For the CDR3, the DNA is TGTGCCAGCAGCTTTACTTCCGGGACGGTAAACTATGGCTGCACCTTC.

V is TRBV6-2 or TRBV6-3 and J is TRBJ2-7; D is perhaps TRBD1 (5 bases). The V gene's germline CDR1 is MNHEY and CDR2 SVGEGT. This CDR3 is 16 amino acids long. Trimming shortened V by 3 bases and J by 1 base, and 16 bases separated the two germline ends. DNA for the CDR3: TGTGCCAGCAGTTATAAGGGCAGGGTGTTTTCCTACGAGCAGTACTTC. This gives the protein CASSYKGRVFSYEQYF.

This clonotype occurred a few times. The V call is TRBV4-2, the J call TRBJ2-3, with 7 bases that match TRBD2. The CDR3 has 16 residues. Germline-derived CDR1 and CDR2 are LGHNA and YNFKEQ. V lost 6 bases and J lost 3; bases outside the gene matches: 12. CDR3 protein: CASSPRGAGFTDTQYF. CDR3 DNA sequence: TGTGCCAGCAGTCCTCGGGGAGCGGGATTTACAGATACGCAGTATTTT.

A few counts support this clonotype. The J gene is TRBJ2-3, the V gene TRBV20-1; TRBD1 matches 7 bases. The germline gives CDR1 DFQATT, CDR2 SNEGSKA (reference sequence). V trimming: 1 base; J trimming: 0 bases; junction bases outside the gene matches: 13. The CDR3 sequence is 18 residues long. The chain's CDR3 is CSARVRDSDFYSTDTQYF. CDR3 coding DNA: TGCAGTGCTAGAGTTCGGGACAGCGACTTCTATAGCACAGATACGCAGTATTTT.

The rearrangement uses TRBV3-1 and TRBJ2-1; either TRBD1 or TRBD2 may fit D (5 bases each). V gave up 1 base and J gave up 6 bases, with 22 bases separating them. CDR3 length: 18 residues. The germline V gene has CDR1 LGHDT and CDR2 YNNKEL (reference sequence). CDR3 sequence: CASSQALVGPRGSNEQFF. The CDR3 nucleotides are TGTGCCAGCAGCCAAGCGCTAGTGGGGCCCCGAGGGTCCAATGAGCAGTTCTTC.

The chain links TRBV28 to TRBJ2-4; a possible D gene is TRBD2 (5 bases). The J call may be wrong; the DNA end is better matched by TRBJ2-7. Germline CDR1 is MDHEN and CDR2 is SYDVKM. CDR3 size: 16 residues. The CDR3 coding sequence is TGTGCCAGCAGTTTCGGCGAATGGGAGAAATCCTACGAGCAGTACTTC. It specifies CASSFGEWEKSYEQYF.

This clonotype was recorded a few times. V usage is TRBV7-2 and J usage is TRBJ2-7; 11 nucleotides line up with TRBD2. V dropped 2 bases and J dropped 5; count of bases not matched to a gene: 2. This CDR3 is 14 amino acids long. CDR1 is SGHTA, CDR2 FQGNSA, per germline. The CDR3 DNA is TGTGCCAGCAGCTTACCGGGACTAGCGGACGAGCAGTACTTC. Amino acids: CASSLPGLADEQYF.

The CDR3 is CASRFPARGNEKLFF. The CDR3 DNA reads TGTGCCAGCAGGTTCCCAGCCAGGGGGAATGAAAAACTGTTTTTT. This rearrangement joins TRBV28 to TRBJ1-4; 7 bases align to TRBD1. Germline V CDR1 and CDR2: MDHEN, SYDVKM. CDR3 length equals 15 residues. Trimming took 6 bases from V and 5 from J; bases not matched to a gene: 9.

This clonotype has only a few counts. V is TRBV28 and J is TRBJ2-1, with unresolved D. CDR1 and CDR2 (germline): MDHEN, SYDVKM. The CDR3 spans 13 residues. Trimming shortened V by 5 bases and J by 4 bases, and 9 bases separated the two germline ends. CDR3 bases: TGTGCCAGCAGTGTAGTCACGTACAATGAGCAGTTCTTC. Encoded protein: CASSVVTYNEQFF. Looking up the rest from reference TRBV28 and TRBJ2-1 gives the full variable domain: DVKVTQSSRYLVKRTGEKVFLECVQDMDHENMFWYRQDPGLGLRLIYFSYDVKMKEKGDIPEGYSVSREKKERFSLILESASTNQTSMYLCASSVVTYNEQFFGPGTRLTVL.

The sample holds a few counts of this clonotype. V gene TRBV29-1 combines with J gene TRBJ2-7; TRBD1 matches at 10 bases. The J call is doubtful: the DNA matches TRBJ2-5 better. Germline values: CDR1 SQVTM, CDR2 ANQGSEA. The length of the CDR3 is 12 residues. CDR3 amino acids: CSVAGQGETQYF. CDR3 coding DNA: TGCAGCGTTGCGGGACAGGGGGAGACCCAGTACTTC.

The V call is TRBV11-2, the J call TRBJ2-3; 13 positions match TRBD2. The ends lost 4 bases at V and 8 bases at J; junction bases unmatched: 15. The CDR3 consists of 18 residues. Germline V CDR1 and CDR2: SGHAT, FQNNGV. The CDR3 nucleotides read TGTGCCAGCAGCTCCTTTACCGGGACTAGCGGGGAGATGGGTACGCAGTATTTT. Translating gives CASSSFTGTSGEMGTQYF.